A single TCR beta chain is shown here with its context. The antigen it recognizes is unknown. No base qualities exist here, and no much larger clone lies one base off it. The data derive from a study of post-analysis software for immune sequencing data (dated by TCRdb to about 2015). The study in broad terms: Disease courses on record covered relapsing-remitting, secondary progressive and progressive-relapsing multiple sclerosis, though some patients had no subtype annotation. The patient repertoires were set against 10 to 11 previously published healthy control repertoires from donors whose ages ranged from 6 to 25 years. A subset of samples was prepared in parallel using single-end sample barcoding, then pooled and co-amplified after Illumina adapter ligation.

To demonstrate the VDJtools post-analysis software, TCR beta repertoires were profiled from the peripheral blood of 10 to 15 young patients with multiple sclerosis. Multiple sclerosis patients were children and adolescents aged about 6 to 17 years. Preparation of the library involved PCR. Sequenced on an Illumina HiSeq 2500. Unique molecular identifiers were incorporated into TCR beta cDNA libraries to reduce PCR and sequencing biases. Some 500,000 cDNA molecules were obtained for every 1 to 10 million input T cells, so each molecule roughly corresponded to one T cell. The patient libraries were prepared and sequenced using the same protocol as the earlier healthy control dataset. Within a given batch, samples were prepared together, multiplexed and sequenced on the same HiSeq lane. The paper's processing steps were these. MIGEC was used to process the raw barcoded reads, and molecular identifier groups with only a single read were discarded before consensus assembly and CDR3 extraction. VDJtools was used for post-analysis of the clonotype tables, with diversity normalized by down-sampling every dataset to the smallest sample size. In repertoire overlap clustering, CDR3 amino acid sequences, but not nucleotide sequences, were matched to correct batch-related cross-sample contamination. Starting from the raw public reads, TCRdb applied fastp trimming at Q25, assembled clones with MiXCR and retained in-frame beta chains. Each record represents a unique CDR3 protein, reported with the most common genes and DNA among its rows. These V and J calls rely on TCRdb rather than the paper's analysis. The sample includes about 460,000 distinct CDR3 sequences, with roughly 45% observed a single time. Clones ranked in the top ten supply roughly 12% of the sample.

What the research found in general, with its limitations: Strong co-clustering of samples prepared in the same batch was shown by direct clustering with F measure, prompting a batch-effect correction. The control group was slightly older than the multiple sclerosis patient group. Roughly 5 TRBV segments, including TRBV5-6, TRBV5-1 and TRBV20-1, were significantly more frequent in patients than controls. Normalized Chao1 diversity was significantly lower in multiple sclerosis patients than controls, suggesting substantial peripheral T-cell clonal expansion.

Its CDR3 holds 17 amino acids, cysteine through phenylalanine. The kept DNA is CDR3 alone, 51 bases in frame from the first base. In the germline V gene, CDR1 corresponds to MGHRA and CDR2 to YSYEKL. For this chain, trimming is 3 bases at the V end and 7 bases at the J end, and the number of junction bases without a gene match is 11. The chain couples TRBV4-1 to TRBJ2-1, and TRBD1 matches 11 of the central bases. Sequenced input: blood. The receptor was isolated from a girl aged 10 to 17 with multiple sclerosis. The nucleotide sequence reads as follows: TGCGCCAGCAGCCAGTACACGGGACAGGGGGGAAAGAATGAGCAGTTCTTC. Its translation reads: CASSQYTGQGGKNEQFF.